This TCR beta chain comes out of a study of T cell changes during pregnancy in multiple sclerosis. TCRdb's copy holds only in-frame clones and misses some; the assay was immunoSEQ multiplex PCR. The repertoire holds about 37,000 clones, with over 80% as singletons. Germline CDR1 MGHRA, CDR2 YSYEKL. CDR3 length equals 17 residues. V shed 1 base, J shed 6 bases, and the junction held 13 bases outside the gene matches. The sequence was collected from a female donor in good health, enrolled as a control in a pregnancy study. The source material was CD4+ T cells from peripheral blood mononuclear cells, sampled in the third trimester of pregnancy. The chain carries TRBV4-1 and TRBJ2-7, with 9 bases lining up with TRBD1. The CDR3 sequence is CASSQATREQGAREQYF. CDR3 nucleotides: TGCGCCAGCAGCCAAGCTACGAGGGAACAGGGGGCGCGCGAGCAGTACTTC.